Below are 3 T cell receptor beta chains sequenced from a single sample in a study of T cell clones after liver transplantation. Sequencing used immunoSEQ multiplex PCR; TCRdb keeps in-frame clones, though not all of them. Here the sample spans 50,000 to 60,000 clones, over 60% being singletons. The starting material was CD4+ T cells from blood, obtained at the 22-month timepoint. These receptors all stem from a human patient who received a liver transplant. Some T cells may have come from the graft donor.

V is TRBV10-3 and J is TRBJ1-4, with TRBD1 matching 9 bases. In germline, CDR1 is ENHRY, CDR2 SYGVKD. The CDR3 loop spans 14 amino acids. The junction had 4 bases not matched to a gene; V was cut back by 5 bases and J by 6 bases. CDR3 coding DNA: TGTGCCATCAGTACGGGACAGGGAGATGAAAAACTGTTTTTT. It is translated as CAISTGQGDEKLFF.

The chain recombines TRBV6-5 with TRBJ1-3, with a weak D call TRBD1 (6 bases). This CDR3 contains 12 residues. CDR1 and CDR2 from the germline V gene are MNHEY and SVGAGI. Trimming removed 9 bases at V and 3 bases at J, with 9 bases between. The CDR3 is CARGAGGNTIYF. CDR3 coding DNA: TGTGCCAGGGGGGCAGGTGGAAACACCATATATTTT.

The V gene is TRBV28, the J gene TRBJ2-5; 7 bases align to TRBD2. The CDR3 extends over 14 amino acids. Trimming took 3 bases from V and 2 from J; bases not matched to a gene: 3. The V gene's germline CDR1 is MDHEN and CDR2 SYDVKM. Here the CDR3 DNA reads TGTGCCAGCAGTTTTACCGGGGGGCAAGAGACCCAGTACTTC. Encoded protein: CASSFTGGQETQYF. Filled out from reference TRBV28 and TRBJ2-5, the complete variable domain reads DVKVTQSSRYLVKRTGEKVFLECVQDMDHENMFWYRQDPGLGLRLIYFSYDVKMKEKGDIPEGYSVSREKKERFSLILESASTNQTSMYLCASSFTGGQETQYFGPGTRLLVL.